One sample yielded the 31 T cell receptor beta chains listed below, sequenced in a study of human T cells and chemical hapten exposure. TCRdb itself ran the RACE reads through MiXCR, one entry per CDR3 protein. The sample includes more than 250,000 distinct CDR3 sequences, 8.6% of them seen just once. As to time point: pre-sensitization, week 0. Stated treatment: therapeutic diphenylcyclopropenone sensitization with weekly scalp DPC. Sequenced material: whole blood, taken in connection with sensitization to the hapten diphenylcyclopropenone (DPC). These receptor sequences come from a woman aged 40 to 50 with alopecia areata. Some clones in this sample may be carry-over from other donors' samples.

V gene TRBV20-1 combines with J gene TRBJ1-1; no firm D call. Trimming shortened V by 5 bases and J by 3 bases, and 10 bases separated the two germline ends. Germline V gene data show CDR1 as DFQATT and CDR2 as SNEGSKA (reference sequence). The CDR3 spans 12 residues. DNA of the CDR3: TGCAGTGCTGATCTGCTGGACACTGAAGCTTTCTTT. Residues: CSADLLDTEAFF.

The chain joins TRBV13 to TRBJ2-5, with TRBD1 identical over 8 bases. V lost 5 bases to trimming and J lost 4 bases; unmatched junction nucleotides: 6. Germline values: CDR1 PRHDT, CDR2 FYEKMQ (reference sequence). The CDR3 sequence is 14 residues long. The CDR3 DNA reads TGTGCCAGCAGCAAGACAGGGGTCGCAGAGACCCAGTACTTC. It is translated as CASSKTGVAETQYF.

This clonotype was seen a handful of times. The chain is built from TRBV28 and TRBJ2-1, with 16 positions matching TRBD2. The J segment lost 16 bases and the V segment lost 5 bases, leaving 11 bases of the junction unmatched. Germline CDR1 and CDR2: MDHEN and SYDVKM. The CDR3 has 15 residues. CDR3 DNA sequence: TGTGCCAGCAGTGCGCTCCCGGGACTAGCGGGAGGGGGCTTCTTC. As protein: CASSALPGLAGGGFF. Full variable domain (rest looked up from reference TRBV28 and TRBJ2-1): DVKVTQSSRYLVKRTGEKVFLECVQDMDHENMFWYRQDPGLGLRLIYFSYDVKMKEKGDIPEGYSVSREKKERFSLILESASTNQTSMYLCASSALPGLAGGGFFGPGTRLTVL.

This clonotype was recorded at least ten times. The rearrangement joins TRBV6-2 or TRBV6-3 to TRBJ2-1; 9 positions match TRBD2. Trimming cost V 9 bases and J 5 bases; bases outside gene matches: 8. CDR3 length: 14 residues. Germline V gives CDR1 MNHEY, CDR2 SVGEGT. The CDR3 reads CASKYSGRDNEQFF. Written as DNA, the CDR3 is TGTGCCAGTAAATATAGCGGGAGAGACAATGAGCAGTTCTTC.

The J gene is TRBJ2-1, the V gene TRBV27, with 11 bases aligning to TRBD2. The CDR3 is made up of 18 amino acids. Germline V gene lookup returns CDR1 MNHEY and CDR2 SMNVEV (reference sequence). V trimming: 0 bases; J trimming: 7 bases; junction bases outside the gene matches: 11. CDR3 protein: CASSLSSYGSGRENEQFF. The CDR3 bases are TGTGCCAGCAGTTTATCCTCGTACGGTAGCGGGAGGGAGAATGAGCAGTTCTTC.

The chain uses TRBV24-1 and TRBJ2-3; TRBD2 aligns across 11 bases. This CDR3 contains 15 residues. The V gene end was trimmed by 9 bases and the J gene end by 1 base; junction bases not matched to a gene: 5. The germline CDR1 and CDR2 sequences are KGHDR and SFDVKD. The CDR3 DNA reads TGTGCCACCCCTCTAGCGGGAGGCCGCACAGATACGCAGTATTTT. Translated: CATPLAGGRTDTQYF.

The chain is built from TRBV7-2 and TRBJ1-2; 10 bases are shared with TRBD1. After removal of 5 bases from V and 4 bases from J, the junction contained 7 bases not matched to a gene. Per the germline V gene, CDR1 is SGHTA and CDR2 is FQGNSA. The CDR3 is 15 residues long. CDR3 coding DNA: TGTGCCAGCAGCCGGGGACAGGGGAAGGGCTATGGCTACACCTTC. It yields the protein CASSRGQGKGYGYTF.

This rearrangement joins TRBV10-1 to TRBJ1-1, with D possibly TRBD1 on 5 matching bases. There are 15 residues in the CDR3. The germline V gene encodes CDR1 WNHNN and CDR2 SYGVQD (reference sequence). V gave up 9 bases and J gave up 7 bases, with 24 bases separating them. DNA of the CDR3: TGCGCCAGTAACCCTCCGGGACGCGGAGTGGGTGAAGCTTTCTTT. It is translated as CASNPPGRGVGEAFF.

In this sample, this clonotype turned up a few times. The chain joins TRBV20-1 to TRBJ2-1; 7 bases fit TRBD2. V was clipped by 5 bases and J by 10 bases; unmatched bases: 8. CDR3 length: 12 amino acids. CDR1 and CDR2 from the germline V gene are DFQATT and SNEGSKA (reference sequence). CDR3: CSAPRTSGEQFF. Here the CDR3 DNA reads TGCAGTGCTCCCCGGACTAGTGGGGAGCAGTTCTTC.

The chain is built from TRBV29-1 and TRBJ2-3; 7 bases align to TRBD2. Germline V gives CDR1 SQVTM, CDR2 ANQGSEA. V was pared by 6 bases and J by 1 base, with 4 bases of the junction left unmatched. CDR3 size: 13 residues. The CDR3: CSVREGGTDTQYF. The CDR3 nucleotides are TGCAGCGTGAGGGAGGGAGGCACAGATACGCAGTATTTT.

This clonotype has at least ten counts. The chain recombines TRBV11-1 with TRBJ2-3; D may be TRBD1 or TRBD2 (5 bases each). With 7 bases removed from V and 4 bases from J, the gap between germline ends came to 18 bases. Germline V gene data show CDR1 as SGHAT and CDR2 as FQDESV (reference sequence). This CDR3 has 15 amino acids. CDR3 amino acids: CASTRGALDSDTQYF. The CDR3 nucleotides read TGTGCCAGCACCAGAGGGGCCTTGGACTCAGATACGCAGTATTTT.

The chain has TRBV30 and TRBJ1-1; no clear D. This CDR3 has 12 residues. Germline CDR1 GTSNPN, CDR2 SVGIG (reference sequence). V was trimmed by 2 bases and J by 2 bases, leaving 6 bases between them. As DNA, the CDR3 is TGTGCCTGGAGTTTGCAAAACACTGAAGCTTTCTTT. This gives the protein CAWSLQNTEAFF.

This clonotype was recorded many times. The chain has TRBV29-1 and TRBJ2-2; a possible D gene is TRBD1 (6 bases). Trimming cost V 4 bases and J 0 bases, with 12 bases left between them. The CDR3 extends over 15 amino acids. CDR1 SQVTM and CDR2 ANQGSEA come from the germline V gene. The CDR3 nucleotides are TGCAGCGTTGGAGGAGGACAGACGAACACCGGGGAGCTGTTTTTT. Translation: CSVGGGQTNTGELFF.

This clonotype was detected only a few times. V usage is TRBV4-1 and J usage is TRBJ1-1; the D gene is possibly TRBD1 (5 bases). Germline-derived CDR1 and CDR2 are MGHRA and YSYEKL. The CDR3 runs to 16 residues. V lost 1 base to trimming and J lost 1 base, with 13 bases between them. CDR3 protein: CASSQVPSGRNTEAFF. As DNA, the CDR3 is TGCGCCAGCAGCCAAGTCCCATCGGGACGGAACACTGAAGCTTTCTTT.

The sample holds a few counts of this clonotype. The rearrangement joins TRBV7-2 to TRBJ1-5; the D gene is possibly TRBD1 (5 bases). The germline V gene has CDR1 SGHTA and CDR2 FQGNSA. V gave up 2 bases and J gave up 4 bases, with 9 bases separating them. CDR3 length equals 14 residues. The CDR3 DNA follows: TGTGCCAGCAGCTTATGGGGCGTTAATCAGCCCCAGCATTTT. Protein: CASSLWGVNQPQHF.

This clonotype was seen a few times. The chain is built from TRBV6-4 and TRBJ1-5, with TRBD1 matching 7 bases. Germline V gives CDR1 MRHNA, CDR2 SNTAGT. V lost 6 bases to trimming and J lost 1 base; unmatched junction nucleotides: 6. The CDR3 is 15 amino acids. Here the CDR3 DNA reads TGTGCCAGCAGCCCGACAGGGCTCAGCAATCAGCCCCAGCATTTT. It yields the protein CASSPTGLSNQPQHF.

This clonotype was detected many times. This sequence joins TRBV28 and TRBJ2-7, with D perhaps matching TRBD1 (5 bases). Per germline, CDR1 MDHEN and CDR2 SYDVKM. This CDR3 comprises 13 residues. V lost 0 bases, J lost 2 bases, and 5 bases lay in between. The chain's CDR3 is CASSLWGPYEQYF. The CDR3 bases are TGTGCCAGCAGTTTATGGGGGCCCTACGAGCAGTACTTC.

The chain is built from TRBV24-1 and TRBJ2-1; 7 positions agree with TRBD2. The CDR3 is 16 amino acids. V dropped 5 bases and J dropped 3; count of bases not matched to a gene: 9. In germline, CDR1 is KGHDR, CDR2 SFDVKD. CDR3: CATSAPGREFYNEQFF. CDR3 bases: TGTGCCACCAGTGCCCCGGGGAGGGAGTTCTACAATGAGCAGTTCTTC.

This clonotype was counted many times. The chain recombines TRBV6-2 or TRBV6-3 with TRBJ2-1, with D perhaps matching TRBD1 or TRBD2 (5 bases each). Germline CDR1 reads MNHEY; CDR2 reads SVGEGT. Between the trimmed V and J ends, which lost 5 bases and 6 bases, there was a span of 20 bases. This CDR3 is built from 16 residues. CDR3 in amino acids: CASSTTGAQRGNEQFF. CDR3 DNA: TGTGCCAGCAGTACCACAGGAGCCCAGAGGGGCAATGAGCAGTTCTTC.

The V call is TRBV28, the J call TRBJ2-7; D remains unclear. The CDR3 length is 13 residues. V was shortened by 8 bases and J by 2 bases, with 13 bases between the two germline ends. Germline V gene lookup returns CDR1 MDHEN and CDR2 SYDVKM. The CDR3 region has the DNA TGTGCCAGCGGACCCAGTTGGGCCTACGAGCAGTACTTC. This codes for CASGPSWAYEQYF.

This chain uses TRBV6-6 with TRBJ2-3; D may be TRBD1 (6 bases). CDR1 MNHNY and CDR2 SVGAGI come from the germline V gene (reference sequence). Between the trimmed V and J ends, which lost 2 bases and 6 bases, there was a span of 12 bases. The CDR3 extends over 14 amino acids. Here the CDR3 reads CASSYQGIGDTQYF. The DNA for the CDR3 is TGTGCCAGCAGTTACCAGGGGATCGGGGATACGCAGTATTTT.

Here the CDR3 DNA reads TGCAGTGCCCACGTGATGAATGAGCAGTTCTTC. It yields the protein CSAHVMNEQFF. This sequence joins TRBV20-1 and TRBJ2-1; D gene uncertain. CDR3 length: 11 amino acids. From germline, CDR1 is DFQATT and CDR2 SNEGSKA (reference sequence). V shed 6 bases and J shed 7 bases, with 10 bases lying between them.

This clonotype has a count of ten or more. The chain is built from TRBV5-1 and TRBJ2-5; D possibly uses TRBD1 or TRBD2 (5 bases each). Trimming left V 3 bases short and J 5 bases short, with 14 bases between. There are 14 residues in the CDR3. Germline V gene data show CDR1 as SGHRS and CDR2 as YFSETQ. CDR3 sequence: CASSWDGGSETQYF. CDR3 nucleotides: TGCGCCAGCAGCTGGGACGGAGGCTCGGAGACCCAGTACTTC. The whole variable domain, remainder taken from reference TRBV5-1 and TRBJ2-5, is KAGVTQTPRYLIKTRGQQVTLSCSPISGHRSVSWYQQTPGQGLQFLFEYFSETQRNKGNFPGRFSGRQFSNSRSEMNVSTLELGDSALYLCASSWDGGSETQYFGPGTRLLVL.

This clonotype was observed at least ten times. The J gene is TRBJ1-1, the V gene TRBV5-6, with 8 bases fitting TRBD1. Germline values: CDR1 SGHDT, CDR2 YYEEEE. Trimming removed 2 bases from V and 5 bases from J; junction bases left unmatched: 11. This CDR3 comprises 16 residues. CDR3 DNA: TGTGCCAGCAGCTTCCTTTACCAGGGGGCGCGGACTGAAGCTTTCTTT. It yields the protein CASSFLYQGARTEAFF.

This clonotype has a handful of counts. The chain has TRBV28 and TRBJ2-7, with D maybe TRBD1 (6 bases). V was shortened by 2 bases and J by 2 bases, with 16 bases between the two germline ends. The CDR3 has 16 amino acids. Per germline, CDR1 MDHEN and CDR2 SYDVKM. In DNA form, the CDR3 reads TGTGCCAGCAGTTTACTTTTTATCCAGGGGCCCTACGAGCAGTACTTC. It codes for CASSLLFIQGPYEQYF.

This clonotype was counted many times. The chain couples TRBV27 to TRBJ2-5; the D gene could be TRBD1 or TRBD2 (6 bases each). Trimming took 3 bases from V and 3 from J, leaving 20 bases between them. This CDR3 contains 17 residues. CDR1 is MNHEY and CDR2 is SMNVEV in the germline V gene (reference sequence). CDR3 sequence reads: CASSFWGGGTTKETQYF. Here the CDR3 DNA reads TGTGCCAGCAGTTTTTGGGGAGGAGGGACAACTAAAGAGACCCAGTACTTC.

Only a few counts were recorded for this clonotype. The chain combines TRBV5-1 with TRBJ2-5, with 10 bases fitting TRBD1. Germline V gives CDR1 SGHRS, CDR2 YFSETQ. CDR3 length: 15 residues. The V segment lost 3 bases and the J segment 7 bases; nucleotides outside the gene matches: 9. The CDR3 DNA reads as TGCGCCAGCAGCTCCGGGACAGGGGAGGTAGGGACCCAGTACTTC. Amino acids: CASSSGTGEVGTQYF.

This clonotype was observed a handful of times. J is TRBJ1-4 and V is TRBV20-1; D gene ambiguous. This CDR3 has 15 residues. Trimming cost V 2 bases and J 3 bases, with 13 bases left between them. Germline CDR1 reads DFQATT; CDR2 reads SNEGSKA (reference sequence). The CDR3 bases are TGCAGTGCTAGACAATTAGGGATCGCTAATGAAAAACTGTTTTTT. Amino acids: CSARQLGIANEKLFF.

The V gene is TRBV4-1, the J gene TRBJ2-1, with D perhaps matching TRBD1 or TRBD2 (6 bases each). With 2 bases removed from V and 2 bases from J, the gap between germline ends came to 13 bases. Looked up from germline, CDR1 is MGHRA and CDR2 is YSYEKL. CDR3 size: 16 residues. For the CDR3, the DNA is TGCGCCAGCAGCCAACTCGGGGGCTGGACCTACAATGAGCAGTTCTTC. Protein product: CASSQLGGWTYNEQFF.

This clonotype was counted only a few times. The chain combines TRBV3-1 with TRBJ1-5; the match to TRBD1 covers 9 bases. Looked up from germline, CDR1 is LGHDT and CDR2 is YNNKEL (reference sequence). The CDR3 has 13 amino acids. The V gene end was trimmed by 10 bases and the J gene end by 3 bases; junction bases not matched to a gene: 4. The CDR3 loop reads CATGQGINQPQHF. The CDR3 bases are TGTGCCACGGGACAGGGAATCAATCAGCCCCAGCATTTT.

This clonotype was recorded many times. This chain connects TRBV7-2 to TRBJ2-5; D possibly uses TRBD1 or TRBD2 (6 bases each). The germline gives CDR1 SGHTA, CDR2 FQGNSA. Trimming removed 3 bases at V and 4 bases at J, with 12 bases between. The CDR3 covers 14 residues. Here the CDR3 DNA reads TGTGCCAGCAGCTTTTGGGGGGCATCAGAGACCCAGTACTTC. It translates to CASSFWGASETQYF.